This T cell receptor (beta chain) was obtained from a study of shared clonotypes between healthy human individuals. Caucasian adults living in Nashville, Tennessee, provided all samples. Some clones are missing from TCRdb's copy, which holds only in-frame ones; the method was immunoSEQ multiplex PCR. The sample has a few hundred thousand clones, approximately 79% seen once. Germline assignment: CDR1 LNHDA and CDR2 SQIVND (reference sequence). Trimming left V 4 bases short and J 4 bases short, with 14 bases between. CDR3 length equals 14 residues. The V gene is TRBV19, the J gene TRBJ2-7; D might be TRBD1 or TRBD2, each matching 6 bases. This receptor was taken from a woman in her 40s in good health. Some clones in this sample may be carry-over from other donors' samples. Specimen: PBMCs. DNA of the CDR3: TGTGCCAGTAGTACACAGGGTGGAGGGTACGAGCAGTACTTC. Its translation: CASSTQGGGYEQYF. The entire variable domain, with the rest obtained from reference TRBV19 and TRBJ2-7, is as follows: DGGITQSPKYLFRKEGQNVTLSCEQNLNHDAMYWYRQDPGQGLRLIYYSQIVNDFQKGDIAEGYSVSREKKESFPLTVTSAQKNPTAFYLCASSTQGGGYEQYFGPGTRLTVT.